Following are 11 T cell receptor beta chains from one sample sequenced in a study of CD8+ T cells in alopecia areata. Extracted from the samples, RNA was reverse transcribed into cDNA to serve as the sequencing template. Clones were sequenced by immunoSEQ multiplex PCR, and TCRdb holds only the in-frame ones, with some missing. The table lists over 100,000 clones, 45% to 50% of them singletons. The sequencing used CD8+ T cells sorted from blood, collected at week 0. The receptors derive from a human donor with alopecia areata.

The chain couples TRBV29-1 to TRBJ1-1, with 7 bases that match TRBD1. V dropped 6 bases and J dropped 7; count of bases not matched to a gene: 5. CDR1 and CDR2 (germline): SQVTM, ANQGSEA. This CDR3 is 11 amino acids long. The CDR3 region is CSVQGEVEAFF. The CDR3 nucleotides are TGCAGCGTGCAGGGGGAGGTTGAAGCTTTCTTT. Using reference TRBV29-1 and TRBJ1-1 for the parts outside the CDR3, the full variable domain is SAVISQKPSRDICQRGTSLTIQCQVDSQVTMMFWYRQQPGQSLTLIATANQGSEATYESGFVIDKFPISRPNLTFSTLTVSNMSPEDSSIYLCSVQGEVEAFFGQGTRLTVV.

This clone was recorded once. The chain carries TRBV7-3 and TRBJ1-1; D is uncertain. The CDR3 is made up of 13 amino acids. CDR1 is SGHTA and CDR2 is FQGTGA in the germline V gene. The V end was cut by 5 bases, the J end by 4 bases, with 11 bases between. The DNA of the CDR3 is TGTGCCAGCAGCCCCGACTCCTCCACTGAAGCTTTCTTT. Encoded protein: CASSPDSSTEAFF.

The table lists this clone with a few counts. V gene TRBV7-8 combines with J gene TRBJ2-1; TRBD1 matches 8 bases. V shed 5 bases and J 8 bases; nucleotides not matched to a gene: 17. CDR1 is SGHVS and CDR2 is FQNEAQ in the germline V gene. CDR3 length: 17 residues. DNA of the CDR3: TGTGCCAGCAGCCACTCCGGGCGGACAGGGCATAGCCATGAGCAGTTCTTC. The encoded protein is CASSHSGRTGHSHEQFF.

V gene TRBV9 combines with J gene TRBJ2-1; 8 bases match TRBD2. Germline trimming cut 4 bases from V and 3 bases from J; bases unmatched to any gene: 9. Germline loops: CDR1 SGDLS, CDR2 YYNGEE. The CDR3 is 16 residues long. The CDR3 reads CASSRDSGENYNEQFF. CDR3 DNA sequence: TGTGCCAGCAGCCGCGATAGCGGGGAGAACTACAATGAGCAGTTCTTC.

The V call is TRBV9, the J call TRBJ1-1, with D possibly TRBD1 on 5 matching bases. This CDR3 comprises 14 residues. V was trimmed by 3 bases and J by 3 bases, leaving 12 bases between them. Germline V lookup: CDR1 SGDLS, CDR2 YYNGEE. The chain's CDR3 is CASSAGTSDTEAFF. In nucleotides, the CDR3 is TGTGCCAGCAGCGCAGGGACTTCGGACACTGAAGCTTTCTTT.

This chain joins TRBV13 and TRBJ2-7; 7 positions match TRBD1. The CDR3 consists of 15 residues. The V and J ends lost 1 base and 5 bases, in that order; junction bases with no gene match: 8. Germline V gene lookup returns CDR1 PRHDT and CDR2 FYEKMQ (reference sequence). The CDR3 nucleotides are TGTGCCAGCAGCTTAGCGGCGACAGGGTCCCACGAGCAGTACTTC. Translating gives CASSLAATGSHEQYF. The variable domain in full, completed from reference TRBV13 and TRBJ2-7, reads AAGVIQSPRHLIKEKRETATLKCYPIPRHDTVYWYQQGPGQDPQFLISFYEKMQSDKGSIPDRFSAQQFSDYHSELNMSSLELGDSALYFCASSLAATGSHEQYFGPGTRLTVT.

The chain employs TRBV5-6 and TRBJ1-5; the D is unclear. The CDR3 sequence is 15 residues long. Per germline, CDR1 SGHDT and CDR2 YYEEEE. Trimming left V 3 bases short and J 3 bases short, with 13 bases between. Here the CDR3 reads CASSSYSVINQPQHF. The CDR3 nucleotides read TGTGCCAGCAGCTCGTACAGTGTTATCAATCAGCCCCAGCATTTT. The full variable domain, in which reference TRBV5-6 and TRBJ1-5 provide the parts outside the CDR3, is DAGVTQSPTHLIKTRGQQVTLRCSPKSGHDTVSWYQQALGQGPQFIFQYYEEEERQRGNFPDRFSGHQFPNYSSELNVNALLLGDSALYLCASSSYSVINQPQHFGDGTRLSIL.

The chain joins TRBV7-9 to TRBJ1-2, with unresolved D. CDR1 is SEHNR and CDR2 is FQNEAQ in the germline V gene (reference sequence). The germline V and J ends were trimmed by 5 bases and 5 bases, with 24 bases remaining between them. The CDR3 is 17 amino acids. In nucleotides, the CDR3 is TGTGCCAGCAGCCCAATTCAACCCACAGAGGCCTTGTATGGCTACACCTTC. It translates to CASSPIQPTEALYGYTF.

The chain uses TRBV5-6 and TRBJ2-7; D perhaps matches TRBD1 (5 bases). This CDR3 comprises 13 residues. Germline V gene lookup returns CDR1 SGHDT and CDR2 YYEEEE. V lost 2 bases to trimming and J lost 3 bases, with 9 bases between them. CDR3 DNA sequence: TGTGCCAGCAGCTTCACAGGCGACTACGAGCAGTACTTC. Protein sequence: CASSFTGDYEQYF.

This chain connects TRBV13 to TRBJ2-7; D is ambiguous. Germline values: CDR1 PRHDT, CDR2 FYEKMQ (reference sequence). With 3 bases removed from V and 5 bases from J, the gap between germline ends came to 5 bases. There are 11 residues in the CDR3. For the CDR3, the DNA is TGTGCCAGCAGCTTCGGGCACGAGCAGTACTTC. Protein: CASSFGHEQYF.

Only one count was recorded for this clone. The chain uses TRBV29-1 and TRBJ2-1; D is possibly TRBD1 or TRBD2 (5 bases each). The ends were cut back, 5 bases at V and 4 bases at J, with 18 bases in the middle. The V gene's germline CDR1 is SQVTM and CDR2 ANQGSEA. The CDR3 consists of 15 residues. The CDR3 coding sequence is TGCAGCGTTCCCCAGTTTGGGGGATTGTACAATGAGCAGTTCTTC. Amino acid sequence: CSVPQFGGLYNEQFF.